This TCR beta chain was captured by sequencing in a study of T cells after yellow fever vaccination (dated by TCRdb to the late 2010s). Broadly, across the study: The SMART-Seq v4 Ultra Low Input RNA kit was used to prepare libraries from fractions with low cell numbers. The cohort comprised two healthy male donors, one aged 18 to 30 and one aged 30 to 40 years. To follow T-cell clones before and after primary and booster YFV17D yellow fever vaccination, bulk TCR alpha and beta repertoires were sequenced over time. Blood was drawn at multiple timepoints before and after primary and secondary immunization, with bulk PBMC replicates and cell subsets isolated.

The treatment or condition label here, explained by the study, means: live attenuated yellow fever vaccine strain. PBMCs were isolated from peripheral blood using a standard Ficoll-Paque protocol. CD4 and CD8 T-cell fractions were isolated with Dynabeads CD4 and CD8 positive selection kits. RNA was extracted with TriZol from bulk PBMCs, CD4 and CD8 fractions, and dextramer-positive and dextramer-negative fractions. The sequencing machine was an Illumina NovaSeq 6000. Synthesis of TCR cDNA relied on 5'RACE template switching, a step that introduced a universal primer site along with unique molecular identifiers. Priming of cDNA synthesis was performed from both the TCR alpha and TCR beta constant segments. Library amplification involved two PCR steps, and the second step added sample barcodes and sequencing adapters. Sequencing of libraries was done on Illumina HiSeq 2500 (2x100 bp) or NovaSeq (2x150 bp). Regarding the original processing steps: MIGEC was used to demultiplex reads and collapse the reads into UMI consensus sequences, and MiXCR was used for V(D)J alignment. Vaccine-responding clonotypes were defined with edgeR using replicate PBMC samples, requiring FDR below 0.01 and a log2 fold change above 5 up to day 15. Bulk clonotypes were assigned CD4 or CD8 identity according to which sequenced CD4 or CD8 repertoire held them at higher abundance. The raw public reads went through TCRdb reprocessing: fastp at Q25, MiXCR clone calling, in-frame beta chains kept. Entries that share a CDR3 protein sequence are merged under the most common genes and DNA. These V and J calls are TCRdb output, not the study's own analysis. Within this sample are 150,000 to 200,000 distinct CDR3 sequences, with more than 9.5% of them counted one time only. Of the sample, 35% to 40% is held by the ten largest clones.

The paper's findings and limits, for the study overall: Computational filtering was needed because FACS-sorted repertoires could contain abundant contaminating clonotypes from the bulk population. Because the study included only a couple of donors, the extent to which the findings can be generalized is limited. After the booster, most clones that had expanded after primary vaccination were detected again (approximately 96% of CD4 and roughly nine tenths of CD8), suggesting broad maintenance of memory. The secondary T-cell response was weaker than the primary response but faster, peaking on day 5 instead of day 15. A small share of clonotypes occurred in both CD4 and CD8 compartments, likely arising from convergent recombination.

There are many counts of this clonotype. Its recognized antigen is unknown. Per-base quality was not reported, and no clone a single base away is much larger than it. For this chain, trimming is 5 bases at the V end and 9 bases at the J end, and the number of junction bases without a gene match is 8. The CDR3 has 14 amino acids, counting the end cysteine and phenylalanine. This entry keeps only the CDR3 DNA: 42 bases, framed from base 1. CDR1 DFQATT and CDR2 SNEGSKA are derived from the germline V gene (reference sequence). This chain joins TRBV20-1 to TRBJ2-1; TRBD2 lines up with 12 middle nucleotides. This sample comprised CD8+ T cells sorted from PBMCs, obtained 15 days after the yellow fever booster vaccination. The TCR was taken from a man between 18 and 29 years old who received the YFV17D yellow fever vaccine. The CDR3 is CSADASGGASEQFF. The nucleotides are TGCAGTGCTGACGCTAGCGGGGGGGCGTCTGAGCAGTTCTTC.